The 27 T cell receptor beta chains below all came from one sample that was sequenced in a study of T cell responses to AZD1222 COVID-19 vaccine. Here immunoSEQ multiplex PCR was the method, and the copy in TCRdb shows in-frame clones only, minus some. The sample shows some 180,000 clones, just over 85% of them seen only once. The sample in question was peripheral blood, obtained on day 0 of AZD1222 vaccination. All receptors derive from an adult in good health.

The chain employs TRBV5-8 and TRBJ1-5; D perhaps matches TRBD1 (6 bases). CDR3 length equals 16 residues. CDR1 and CDR2 from the germline V gene are SGHTS and YDEGEE. Deletions cut 0 bases from V and 5 bases from J, with 15 bases between. The CDR3 DNA follows: TGTGCCAGCAGCTTGGGGGGGCATTGGGGTGATCAGCCCCAGCATTTT. It translates to CASSLGGHWGDQPQHF.

CDR3 loop: CASSLWRGGGDTQYF. The CDR3 DNA reads TGTGCCAGCAGTTTATGGCGGGGGGGCGGGGATACGCAGTATTTT. The chain couples TRBV27 to TRBJ2-3, with 9 bases matching TRBD2. Per the germline V gene, CDR1 is MNHEY and CDR2 is SMNVEV (reference sequence). The junction had 5 bases not matched to a gene; V was cut back by 1 base and J by 6 bases. The CDR3 is 15 residues long.

This chain joins TRBV7-2 and TRBJ2-2; TRBD2 matches at 12 bases. J was trimmed by 4 bases and V by 6 bases; bases with no gene match: 6. Per the germline V gene, CDR1 is SGHTA and CDR2 is FQGNSA. This CDR3 has 16 residues. CDR3 in amino acids: CASRLAGGRGTGELFF. DNA for the CDR3: TGTGCCAGCAGGCTAGCGGGGGGGCGTGGCACCGGGGAGCTGTTTTTT.

The V and J genes are TRBV19 and TRBJ1-5; TRBD1 is a possible D gene (5 bases). The germline V and J ends were trimmed by 5 bases and 4 bases, with 12 bases remaining between them. Germline loops: CDR1 LNHDA, CDR2 SQIVND (reference sequence). The CDR3 is 14 amino acids. The CDR3, as DNA: TGTGCCAGTAGTTTGACAGCCCTGAATCAGCCCCAGCATTTT. Its protein is CASSLTALNQPQHF.

This chain uses TRBV5-1 with TRBJ2-6, with no clear D. V lost 0 bases to trimming and J lost 1 base, with 5 bases between them. This CDR3 is 15 amino acids long. The germline V gene encodes CDR1 SGHRS and CDR2 YFSETQ. The chain's CDR3 is CASSLEDSGANVLTF. The CDR3 DNA reads TGCGCCAGCAGCTTGGAAGATTCTGGGGCCAACGTCCTGACTTTC.

The CDR3 protein is CASRPSIIYNSPLHF. In DNA, the CDR3 is TGCGCCAGCCGCCCTTCCATCATCTATAATTCACCCCTCCACTTT. J is TRBJ1-6 and V is TRBV4-3; D unclear. CDR1 and CDR2 (germline): LGHNA, YSLEER. V lost 8 bases to trimming and J lost 3 bases, with 14 bases between them. This CDR3 comprises 15 residues.

This clone appeared a single time. The V call is TRBV9, the J call TRBJ2-5; 7 bases map to TRBD1. The ends lost 1 base at V and 3 bases at J; junction bases unmatched: 3. The CDR3 length is 14 residues. CDR1 and CDR2 from the germline V gene are SGDLS and YYNGEE. CDR3 coding DNA: TGTGCCAGCAGCGTACAGGGGGAAAAAGAGACCCAGTACTTC. Its protein is CASSVQGEKETQYF. The variable domain in full, with the rest retrieved from reference TRBV9 and TRBJ2-5, is DSGVTQTPKHLITATGQRVTLRCSPRSGDLSVYWYQQSLDQGLQFLIQYYNGEERAKGNILERFSAQQFPDLHSELNLSSLELGDSALYFCASSVQGEKETQYFGPGTRLLVL.

CDR3 sequence reads: CASSITALRDEQYF. Here the CDR3 DNA reads TGTGCCAGCAGCATCACGGCACTTAGGGACGAGCAGTACTTC. The chain uses TRBV5-6 and TRBJ2-7; no firm D call. CDR3 length equals 14 residues. The germline V and J ends were trimmed by 4 bases and 5 bases, with 16 bases remaining between them. Germline CDR1 and CDR2: SGHDT and YYEEEE.

This clone was seen a single time. CDR3 bases: TGTGCCAGCACCGTAACTCCGGGTCCCGGCTATGGCTACACCTTC. Translating it yields CASTVTPGPGYGYTF. The chain joins TRBV7-2 to TRBJ1-2, with D hard to call. Trimming shortened V by 7 bases and J by 4 bases, and 19 bases separated the two germline ends. The CDR3 consists of 15 residues. Germline V gene data show CDR1 as SGHTA and CDR2 as FQGNSA.

In its sample, this clone was seen once. The chain recombines TRBV7-2 with TRBJ2-7; perhaps TRBD2 as D (6 bases). The germline gives CDR1 SGHTA, CDR2 FQGNSA. Trimming left V 11 bases short and J 2 bases short, with 16 bases between. The CDR3 sequence is 13 residues long. CDR3 DNA sequence: TGTGCCGCCCAAGCGGGCCCCGCCTACGAGCAGTACTTC. Its translation is CAAQAGPAYEQYF.

This chain joins TRBV4-1 and TRBJ2-7, with 8 bases identical to TRBD1. The CDR3 spans 15 residues. J gave up 2 bases and V 4 bases, and 7 bases lay outside the gene matches. The germline CDR1 and CDR2 sequences are MGHRA and YSYEKL. The CDR3 protein is CASSLTGTGTYEQYF. As DNA, the CDR3 is TGCGCCAGCAGCCTCACCGGGACAGGAACCTACGAGCAGTACTTC.

The chain is built from TRBV18 and TRBJ1-1; D remains ambiguous. The CDR3 is 16 amino acids. The germline V gene encodes CDR1 KGHSH and CDR2 LQKENI. V was clipped by 2 bases and J by 5 bases, with 18 bases between them. CDR3 protein: CASSPSRMGSGTEAFF. In nucleotides, the CDR3 is TGTGCCAGCTCACCATCTCGGATGGGCTCGGGGACTGAAGCTTTCTTT. The complete variable domain, with remaining parts taken from reference TRBV18 and TRBJ1-1, reads NAGVMQNPRHLVRRRGQEARLRCSPMKGHSHVYWYRQLPEEGLKFMVYLQKENIIDESGMPKERFSAEFPKEGPSILRIQQVVRGDSAAYFCASSPSRMGSGTEAFFGQGTRLTVV.

This chain joins TRBV2 and TRBJ1-3, with D unresolved. CDR3 length: 14 residues. V dropped 0 bases and J dropped 6 bases, with 9 bases sitting between them. Germline V gene lookup returns CDR1 SNHLY and CDR2 FYNNEI. The CDR3 protein is CASSEAPRLNTIYF. The CDR3 DNA follows: TGTGCCAGCAGTGAAGCCCCCCGATTAAACACCATATATTTT.

The chain recombines TRBV28 with TRBJ2-1; D is perhaps TRBD1 (6 bases). This CDR3 has 14 amino acids. Trimming removed 6 bases at V and 3 bases at J, with 12 bases between. The germline V gene has CDR1 MDHEN and CDR2 SYDVKM. CDR3 sequence: CASRKGRGYNEQFF. DNA of the CDR3: TGTGCCAGCAGAAAAGGCAGGGGCTACAATGAGCAGTTCTTC.

This clone was counted only a few times. The chain uses TRBV12-3 or TRBV12-4 and TRBJ1-1; a weak D match, TRBD1 (6 bases). CDR3 size: 13 residues. The V end lost 7 bases, the J end lost 5 bases, and 14 bases lay between the germline ends. The DNA for the CDR3 is TGTGCCAGCACTATCGGAGGGGGAACTGAAGCTTTCTTT. It is translated as CASTIGGGTEAFF.

This sequence joins TRBV5-1 and TRBJ2-7, with D possibly being TRBD1 (6 bases). Germline V gene sequence: CDR1 SGHRS, CDR2 YFSETQ. Trimming removed 3 bases from V and 7 bases from J, with 17 bases in between. This CDR3 has 14 residues. The CDR3 here is CASSYNLNTGEQYF. CDR3 bases: TGCGCCAGCAGCTACAACCTTAATACAGGGGAGCAGTACTTC.

The genes are TRBV3-1 (or the pseudogene TRBV3-2) and TRBJ2-7; 7 bases align to TRBD1. The CDR3 length is 13 residues. The V gene's germline CDR1 is LGHDT and CDR2 YNNKEL (reference sequence). V lost 2 bases, J lost 3 bases, and 1 base stayed unmatched. CDR3: CASSQNRGYEQYF. The CDR3 DNA reads as TGTGCCAGCAGCCAAAACAGGGGCTACGAGCAGTACTTC.

The sample holds a few counts of this clone. The chain carries TRBV7-2 and TRBJ1-5, with D perhaps TRBD1 (6 bases). The CDR3 totals 14 residues. CDR1 and CDR2 from the germline V gene are SGHTA and FQGNSA. Deletions cut 3 bases from V and 7 bases from J, with 13 bases between. The CDR3 DNA sequence: TGTGCCAGCAGCTTCGAAACAGGGTTACAGCCCCAGCATTTT. Amino acid sequence: CASSFETGLQPQHF.

The J gene is TRBJ1-1, the V gene TRBV5-4, with 7 bases lining up with TRBD1. CDR3 length: 13 amino acids. V trimming: 4 bases; J trimming: 8 bases; junction bases outside the gene matches: 8. Germline V gene data show CDR1 as SGHNT and CDR2 as YYREEE (reference sequence). The CDR3 DNA follows: TGTGCCAGCAGCACGGGGACAGTAACAGAAGCTTTCTTT. Translated, it gives CASSTGTVTEAFF.

The gene calls are TRBV5-1 and TRBJ2-1; D remains ambiguous. With 1 base removed from V and 7 bases from J, the gap between germline ends came to 9 bases. The CDR3 runs 13 residues. CDR1 is SGHRS, CDR2 YFSETQ, per germline. CDR3 nucleotides: TGCGCCAGCAGCTTGAAACGGTGGAATGAGCAGTTCTTC. It is translated as CASSLKRWNEQFF.

The chain couples TRBV29-1 to TRBJ1-4; TRBD1 might be the D (5 bases). V lost 7 bases to trimming and J lost 11 bases, with 17 bases between them. The CDR3 contains 12 residues. CDR1 and CDR2 from the germline V gene are SQVTM and ANQGSEA. CDR3 DNA sequence: TGCAGCGACTCCCCTACCGGGGGGAAACTGTTTTTT. It is translated as CSDSPTGGKLFF.

This chain joins TRBV24-1 and TRBJ1-5; D unresolved. Germline V CDR1 and CDR2: KGHDR, SFDVKD. Between the trimmed V and J ends, which lost 3 bases and 11 bases, there was a span of 13 bases. The CDR3 totals 13 residues. CDR3 coding DNA: TGTGCCACCAGTGATCCCTCCCAAACGGCCCAGCATTTT. Its protein is CATSDPSQTAQHF.

The rearrangement joins TRBV30 to TRBJ1-6; no definite D call. Germline assignment: CDR1 GTSNPN and CDR2 SVGIG (reference sequence). Trimming took 3 bases from V and 7 from J, leaving 13 bases between them. The CDR3 is 14 amino acids. The CDR3 region has the DNA TGTGCCTGGAGCCCCCCGGGAAAAAATTCACCCCTCCACTTT. It translates to CAWSPPGKNSPLHF.

This clone was detected only a few times. The same CDR3 also results from other DNA sequences found in this sample. This rearrangement joins TRBV5-4 to TRBJ1-2; D is undetermined. This CDR3 is built from 13 residues. Per the germline V gene, CDR1 is SGHNT and CDR2 is YYREEE (reference sequence). Trimming removed 2 bases at V and 8 bases at J, with 13 bases between. CDR3 in amino acids: CASSFTGPYGYTF. The CDR3 nucleotides read TGTGCCAGCAGCTTCACTGGACCTTACGGCTACACCTTC.

This clone was detected only once. The chain carries TRBV5-6 and TRBJ1-1, with 9 positions matching TRBD1. The V gene end was trimmed by 4 bases and the J gene end by 0 bases; junction bases not matched to a gene: 4. Germline CDR1 reads SGHDT; CDR2 reads YYEEEE. The CDR3 has 15 amino acids. Here the CDR3 reads CASSLRTGVNTEAFF. In DNA, the CDR3 is TGTGCCAGCAGCCTGCGGACAGGGGTGAACACTGAAGCTTTCTTT.

The rearrangement uses TRBV28 and TRBJ2-2, with TRBD2 matching 7 bases. Germline values: CDR1 MDHEN, CDR2 SYDVKM. The CDR3 extends over 16 amino acids. Germline trimming cut 7 bases from V and 5 bases from J; bases unmatched to any gene: 13. In nucleotides, the CDR3 is TGTGCCAGCACCTCCGGTAGAGGAGCGGGAACCGGGGAGCTGTTTTTT. The encoded protein is CASTSGRGAGTGELFF.

Turning to this clone: Other DNA sequences in the sample encode the same CDR3. CDR3 region: CASSSGQGYGYTF. In nucleotides, the CDR3 is TGCGCCAGCAGCTCGGGACAGGGATATGGCTACACCTTC. V gene TRBV5-1 combines with J gene TRBJ1-2; 9 bases fit TRBD1. The CDR3 contains 13 residues. The V gene end was trimmed by 3 bases and the J gene end by 5 bases; junction bases not matched to a gene: 2. Per the germline V gene, CDR1 is SGHRS and CDR2 is YFSETQ.